This T cell receptor (beta chain) was found in a study of blood T cell repertoires in COVID-19. Study details: PBMCs, B-cell-depleted T cells, or T cells provided the cDNA or gDNA that made up the material.

Assay: immunoSEQ multiplex PCR; the TCRdb copy retains only in-frame clones and omits some. The sample includes around 440,000 clones, approximately 88% of them seen just once. The J segment lost 5 bases and the V segment lost 5 bases, leaving 10 bases of the junction unmatched. CDR3 length: 15 residues. Per the germline V gene, CDR1 is SGHAT and CDR2 is FQNNGV. Those enrolled in Seattle joined during active infection and were followed longitudinally afterward. The source material was peripheral blood. The chain has TRBV11-2 and TRBJ2-7; 9 bases match TRBD1. This TCR derives from a woman in her forties or fifties with COVID-19, enrolled during active disease. The CDR3 sequence is CASSPTGTGLDEQYF. Written as DNA, the CDR3 is TGTGCCAGCAGCCCAACCGGGACAGGGCTCGACGAGCAGTACTTC.